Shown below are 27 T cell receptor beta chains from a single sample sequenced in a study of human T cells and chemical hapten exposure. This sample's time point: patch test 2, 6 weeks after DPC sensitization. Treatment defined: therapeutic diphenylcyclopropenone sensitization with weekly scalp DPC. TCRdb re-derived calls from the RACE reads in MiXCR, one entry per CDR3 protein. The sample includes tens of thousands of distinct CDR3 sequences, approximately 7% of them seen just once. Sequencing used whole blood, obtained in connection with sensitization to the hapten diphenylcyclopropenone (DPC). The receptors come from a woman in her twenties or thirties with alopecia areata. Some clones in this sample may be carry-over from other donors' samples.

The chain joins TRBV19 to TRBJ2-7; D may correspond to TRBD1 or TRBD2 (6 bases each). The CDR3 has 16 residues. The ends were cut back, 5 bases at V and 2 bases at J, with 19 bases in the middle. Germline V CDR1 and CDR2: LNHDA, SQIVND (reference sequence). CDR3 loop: CASSVLRPEGAYEQYF. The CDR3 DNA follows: TGTGCCAGTAGTGTTTTAAGACCGGAGGGGGCCTACGAGCAGTACTTC.

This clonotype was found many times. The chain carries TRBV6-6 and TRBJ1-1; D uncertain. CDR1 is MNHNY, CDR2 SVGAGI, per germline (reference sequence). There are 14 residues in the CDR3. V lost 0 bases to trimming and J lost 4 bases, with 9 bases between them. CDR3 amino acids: CASSYSGSGTEAFF. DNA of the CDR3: TGTGCCAGCAGTTACTCTGGTTCCGGCACTGAAGCTTTCTTT.

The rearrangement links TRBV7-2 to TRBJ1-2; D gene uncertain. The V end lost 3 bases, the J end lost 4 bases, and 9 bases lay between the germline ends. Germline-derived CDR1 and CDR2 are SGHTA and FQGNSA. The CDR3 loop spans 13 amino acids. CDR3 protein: CASSFGRGYGYTF. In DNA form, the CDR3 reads TGTGCCAGCAGCTTTGGCCGGGGCTATGGCTACACCTTC.

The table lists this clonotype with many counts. The CDR3 nucleotides are TGTGCCAGCAGCCCCCGACAGATACTCTACGAGCAGTACTTC. Its protein is CASSPRQILYEQYF. The chain has TRBV11-2 and TRBJ2-7; D may be TRBD1 (5 bases). The CDR3 contains 14 residues. Germline V gene lookup returns CDR1 SGHAT and CDR2 FQNNGV. Trimming took off 5 bases at V and 3 bases at J, with 14 bases between the two ends.

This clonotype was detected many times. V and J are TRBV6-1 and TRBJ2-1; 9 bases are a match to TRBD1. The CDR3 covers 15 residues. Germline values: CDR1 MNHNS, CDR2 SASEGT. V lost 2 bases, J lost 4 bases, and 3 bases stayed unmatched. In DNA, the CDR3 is TGTGCCAGCAGTGAACCCGGGACAGGGTACAATGAGCAGTTCTTC. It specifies CASSEPGTGYNEQFF.

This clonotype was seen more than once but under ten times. The CDR3 nucleotides read TGCGCCTCAAGCTCATGGGAAGGCACTGAAGCTTTCTTT. It specifies CASSSWEGTEAFF. The chain couples TRBV5-1 to TRBJ1-1; D is unclear. The CDR3 runs 13 residues. The V and J ends lost 10 bases and 4 bases respectively, with 17 bases between them. Germline V gene sequence: CDR1 SGHRS, CDR2 YFSETQ.

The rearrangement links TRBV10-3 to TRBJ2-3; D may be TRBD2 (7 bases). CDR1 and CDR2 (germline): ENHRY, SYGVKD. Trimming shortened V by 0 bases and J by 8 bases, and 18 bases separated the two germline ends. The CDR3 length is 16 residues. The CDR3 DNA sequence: TGTGCCATCAGTGAGTCGAGGGCGGGGGCTTCTCCTACGCAGTATTTT. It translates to CAISESRAGASPTQYF.

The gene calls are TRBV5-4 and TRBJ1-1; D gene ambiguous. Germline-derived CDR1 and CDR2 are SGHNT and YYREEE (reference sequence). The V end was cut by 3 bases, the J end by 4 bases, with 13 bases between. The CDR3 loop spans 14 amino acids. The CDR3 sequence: CASSSPREGTEAFF. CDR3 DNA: TGTGCCAGCAGCTCACCCCGTGAAGGCACTGAAGCTTTCTTT.

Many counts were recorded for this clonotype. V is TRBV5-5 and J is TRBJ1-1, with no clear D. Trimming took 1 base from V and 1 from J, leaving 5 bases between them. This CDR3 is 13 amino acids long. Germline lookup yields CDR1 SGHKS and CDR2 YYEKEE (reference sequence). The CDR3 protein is CASSLNRNTEAFF. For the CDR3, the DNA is TGTGCCAGCAGCTTGAATCGGAACACTGAAGCTTTCTTT.

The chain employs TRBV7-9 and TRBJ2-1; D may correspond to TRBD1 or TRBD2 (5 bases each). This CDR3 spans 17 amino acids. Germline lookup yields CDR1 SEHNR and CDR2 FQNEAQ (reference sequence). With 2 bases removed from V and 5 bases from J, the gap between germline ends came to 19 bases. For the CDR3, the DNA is TGTGCCAGCAGCTTAAGTCGTGGGACGGAGGACCACAATGAGCAGTTCTTC. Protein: CASSLSRGTEDHNEQFF.

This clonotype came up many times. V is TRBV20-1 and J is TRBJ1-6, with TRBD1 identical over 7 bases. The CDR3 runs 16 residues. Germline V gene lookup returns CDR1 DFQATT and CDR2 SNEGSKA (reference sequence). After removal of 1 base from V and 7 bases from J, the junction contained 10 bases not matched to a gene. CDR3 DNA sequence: TGCAGTGCTAGAGCCGCAGCTCAGGGGGGGAATTCACCCCTCCACTTT. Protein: CSARAAAQGGNSPLHF.

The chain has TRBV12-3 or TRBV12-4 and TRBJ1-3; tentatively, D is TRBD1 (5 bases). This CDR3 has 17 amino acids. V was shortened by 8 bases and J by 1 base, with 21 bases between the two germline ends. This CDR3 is CASPHAGPPGSGNTIYF. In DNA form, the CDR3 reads TGTGCCAGCCCCCACGCGGGCCCGCCAGGGTCTGGAAACACCATATATTTT.

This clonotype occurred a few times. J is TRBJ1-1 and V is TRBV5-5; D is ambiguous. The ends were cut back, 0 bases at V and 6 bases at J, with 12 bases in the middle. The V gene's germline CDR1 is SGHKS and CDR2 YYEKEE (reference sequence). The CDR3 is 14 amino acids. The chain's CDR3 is CASSLDPWIPEAFF. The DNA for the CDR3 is TGTGCCAGCAGCTTGGACCCATGGATTCCTGAAGCTTTCTTT.

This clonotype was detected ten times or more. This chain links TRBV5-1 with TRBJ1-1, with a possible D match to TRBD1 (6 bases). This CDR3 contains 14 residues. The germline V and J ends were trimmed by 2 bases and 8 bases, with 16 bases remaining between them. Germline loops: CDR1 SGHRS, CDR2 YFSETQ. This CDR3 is CASSLSTGGKEAFF. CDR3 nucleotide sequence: TGCGCCAGCAGCTTATCGACAGGAGGAAAGGAAGCTTTCTTT.

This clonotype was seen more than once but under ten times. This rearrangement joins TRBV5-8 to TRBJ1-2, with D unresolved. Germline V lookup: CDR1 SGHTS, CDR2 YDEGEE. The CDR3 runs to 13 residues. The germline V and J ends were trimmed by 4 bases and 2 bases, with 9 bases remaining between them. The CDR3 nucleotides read TGTGCCAGCAGCCCACAACAGAACTATGGCTACACCTTC. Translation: CASSPQQNYGYTF.

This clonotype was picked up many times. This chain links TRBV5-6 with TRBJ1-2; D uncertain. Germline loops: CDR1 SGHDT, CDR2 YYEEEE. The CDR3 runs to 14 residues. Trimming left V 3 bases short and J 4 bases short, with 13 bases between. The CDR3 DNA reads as TGTGCCAGCAGCTCATCTAGGACCCTCTATGGCTACACCTTC. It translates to CASSSSRTLYGYTF.

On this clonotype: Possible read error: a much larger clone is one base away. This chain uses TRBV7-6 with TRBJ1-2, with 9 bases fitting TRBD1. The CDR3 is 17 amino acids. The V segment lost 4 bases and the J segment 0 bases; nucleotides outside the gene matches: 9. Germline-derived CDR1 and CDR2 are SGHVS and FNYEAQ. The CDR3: CASSSKQGASANYGYTF. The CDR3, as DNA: TGTGCCAGCAGCTCTAAACAGGGGGCGTCAGCTAACTATGGCTACACCTTC.

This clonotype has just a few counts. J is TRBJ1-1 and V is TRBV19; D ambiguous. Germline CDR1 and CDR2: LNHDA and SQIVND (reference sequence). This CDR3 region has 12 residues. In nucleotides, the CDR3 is TGTGCTCACGAGCGAGGTAGCACTGAAGCTTTCTTT. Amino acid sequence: CAHERGSTEAFF.

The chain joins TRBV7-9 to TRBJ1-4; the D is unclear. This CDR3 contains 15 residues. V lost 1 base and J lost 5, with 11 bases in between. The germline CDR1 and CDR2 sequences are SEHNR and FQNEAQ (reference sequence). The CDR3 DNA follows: TGTGCCAGCAGCTTAGGAACAGAACCAAATGAAAAACTGTTTTTT. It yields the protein CASSLGTEPNEKLFF.

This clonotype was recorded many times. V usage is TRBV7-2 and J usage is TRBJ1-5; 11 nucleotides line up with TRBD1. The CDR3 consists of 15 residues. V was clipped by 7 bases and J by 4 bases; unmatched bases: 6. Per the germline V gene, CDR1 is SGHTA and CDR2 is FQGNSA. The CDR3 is CASKGQGAGNQPQHF. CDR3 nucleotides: TGTGCCAGCAAAGGACAGGGGGCTGGGAATCAGCCCCAGCATTTT.

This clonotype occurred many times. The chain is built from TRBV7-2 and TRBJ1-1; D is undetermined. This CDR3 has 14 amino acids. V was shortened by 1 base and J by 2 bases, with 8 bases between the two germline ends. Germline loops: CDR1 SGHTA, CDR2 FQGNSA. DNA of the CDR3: TGTGCCAGCAGCTTAGATTTAAGTAACACTGAAGCTTTCTTT. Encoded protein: CASSLDLSNTEAFF.

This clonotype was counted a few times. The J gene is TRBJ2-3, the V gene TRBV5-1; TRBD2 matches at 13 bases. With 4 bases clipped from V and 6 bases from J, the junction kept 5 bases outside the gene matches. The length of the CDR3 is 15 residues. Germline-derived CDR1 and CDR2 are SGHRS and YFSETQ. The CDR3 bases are TGCGCCAGCAGCACTAGCGGGGGGGCCCCGGATACGCAGTATTTT. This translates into CASSTSGGAPDTQYF.

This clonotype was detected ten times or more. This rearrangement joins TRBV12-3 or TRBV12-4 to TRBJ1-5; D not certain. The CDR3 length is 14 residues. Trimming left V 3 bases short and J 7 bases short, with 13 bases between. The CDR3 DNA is TGTGCCAGCAGTTTTTCGGGCGCGGAACAGCCCCAGCATTTT. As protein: CASSFSGAEQPQHF.

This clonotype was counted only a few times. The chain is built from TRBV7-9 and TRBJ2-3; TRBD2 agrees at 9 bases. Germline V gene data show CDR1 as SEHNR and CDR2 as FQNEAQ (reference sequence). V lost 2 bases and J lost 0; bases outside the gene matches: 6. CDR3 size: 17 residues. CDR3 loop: CASSLPPSGASTDTQYF. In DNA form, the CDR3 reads TGTGCCAGCAGCTTACCGCCTAGCGGGGCTAGCACAGATACGCAGTATTTT.

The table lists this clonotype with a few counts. The CDR3 DNA is TGTGCCAGCAGTATGACTCCTAACACCGGGGAGCTGTTTTTT. It is translated as CASSMTPNTGELFF. The chain joins TRBV2 to TRBJ2-2; no clear D. This CDR3 contains 14 residues. From germline, CDR1 is SNHLY and CDR2 FYNNEI. Between the trimmed V and J ends, which lost 5 bases and 2 bases, there was a span of 9 bases.

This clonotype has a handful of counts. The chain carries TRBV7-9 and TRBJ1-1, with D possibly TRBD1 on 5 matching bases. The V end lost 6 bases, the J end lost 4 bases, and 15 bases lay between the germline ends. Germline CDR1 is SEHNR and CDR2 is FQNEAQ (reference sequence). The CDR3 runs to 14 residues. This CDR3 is CASSRIWDFTEAFF. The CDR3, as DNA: TGTGCCAGCAGTCGGATCTGGGACTTCACTGAAGCTTTCTTT.

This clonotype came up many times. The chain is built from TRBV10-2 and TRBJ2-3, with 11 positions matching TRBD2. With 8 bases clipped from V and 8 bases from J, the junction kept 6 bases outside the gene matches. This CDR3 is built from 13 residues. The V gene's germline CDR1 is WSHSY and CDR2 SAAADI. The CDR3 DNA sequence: TGCGCCAGCTGCACTAGCGGGGGTATTACGCAGTATTTT. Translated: CASCTSGGITQYF.